This T cell receptor beta chain was captured by sequencing in a study of blood T cells in healthy people across ages. Next came a second PCR, run for about 7 to 12 cycles, which used a sample-barcoded 5' primer along with a J-beta primer mix. TCRdb fed the 5' RACE reads into MiXCR, producing one record per CDR3 protein. The sample has about 800,000 distinct CDR3 sequences; roughly 25% are singletons. The CDR3 extends over 14 amino acids. Germline-derived CDR1 and CDR2 are SGHRS and YFSETQ. The V end was cut by 0 bases, the J end by 5 bases, with 8 bases between. This clonotype was observed a few times. This sample also appeared in a second study, on T cells of mothers and their children.

The chain uses TRBV5-1 and TRBJ2-2, with unresolved D. The specimen was blood. The TCR sequence derives from a boy younger than 18 in good health. CDR3 nucleotide sequence: TGCGCCAGCAGCTTGGAGGCTCGGACCGGGGAGCTGTTTTTT. This encodes CASSLEARTGELFF. Looking up the rest from reference TRBV5-1 and TRBJ2-2 gives the full variable domain: KAGVTQTPRYLIKTRGQQVTLSCSPISGHRSVSWYQQTPGQGLQFLFEYFSETQRNKGNFPGRFSGRQFSNSRSEMNVSTLELGDSALYLCASSLEARTGELFFGEGSRLTVL.